Below are 12 T cell receptor beta chains sequenced from a single sample in a study of cytomegalovirus exposure and HLA in healthy donors. The table came from immunoSEQ multiplex PCR; TCRdb's copy has only in-frame clones and leaves some out. The sample has 180,000 or so clones; more than 75% are singletons. Sequenced material: PBMCs. Receptors originate from a man between 18 and 35 years old in good health and CMV-seropositive.

This chain uses TRBV9 with TRBJ1-1; D might be TRBD1 (5 bases). Germline V lookup: CDR1 SGDLS, CDR2 YYNGEE. This CDR3 spans 12 amino acids. V lost 4 bases and J 11 bases, leaving 15 bases between the germline ends. As DNA, the CDR3 is TGTGCCAGCAGCCATCCGCGGAGGGACGCTTTCTTT. This gives the protein CASSHPRRDAFF.

J is TRBJ2-1 and V is TRBV13; 10 bases fit TRBD2. Germline assignment: CDR1 PRHDT and CDR2 FYEKMQ (reference sequence). V gave up 1 base and J gave up 6 bases; unmatched junction bases: 6. The CDR3 is made up of 16 amino acids. The CDR3 here is CASSLVGLAGANEQFF. CDR3 sequence (DNA): TGTGCCAGCAGCTTAGTAGGTCTAGCGGGAGCCAATGAGCAGTTCTTC. The complete variable domain, with remaining parts taken from reference TRBV13 and TRBJ2-1, reads AAGVIQSPRHLIKEKRETATLKCYPIPRHDTVYWYQQGPGQDPQFLISFYEKMQSDKGSIPDRFSAQQFSDYHSELNMSSLELGDSALYFCASSLVGLAGANEQFFGPGTRLTVL.

This clone was seen a single time. The V gene is TRBV15, the J gene TRBJ1-4; possible D gene TRBD1, 6 bases. V lost 5 bases and J 14 bases, leaving 15 bases between the germline ends. The CDR3 consists of 12 residues. CDR1 and CDR2 (germline): LNHNV, YYDKDF (reference sequence). CDR3 nucleotides: TGTGCCACCAGCGGGGAGGGGGAAGATCTGTTTTTT. As protein: CATSGEGEDLFF.

V and J are TRBV9 and TRBJ2-7; TRBD2 agrees at 7 bases. The CDR3 is made up of 15 amino acids. J gave up 6 bases and V 0 bases, and 9 bases lay outside the gene matches. Germline V lookup: CDR1 SGDLS, CDR2 YYNGEE. CDR3 nucleotides: TGTGCCAGCAGCGTAGGGGGGGAGGGCCTTGGCGAGCAGTACTTC. Translated, it gives CASSVGGEGLGEQYF.

The chain couples TRBV9 to TRBJ2-3; D gene unclear. Germline values: CDR1 SGDLS, CDR2 YYNGEE. The CDR3 loop spans 13 amino acids. V was cut by 2 bases and J by 3 bases, with 7 bases left in between. The CDR3: CASSVARTDTQYF. The CDR3 nucleotides are TGTGCCAGCAGCGTTGCGCGGACAGATACGCAGTATTTT.

This chain connects TRBV5-6 to TRBJ2-3, with 11 bases fitting TRBD2. This CDR3 is built from 16 residues. Germline V lookup: CDR1 SGHDT, CDR2 YYEEEE. V gave up 3 bases and J gave up 4 bases; unmatched junction bases: 7. This CDR3 is CASSSLAGGGPDTQYF. DNA for the CDR3: TGTGCCAGCAGCTCTCTAGCGGGGGGCGGTCCAGATACGCAGTATTTT.

CDR3: CASSVSGSGHQTDTQYF. In DNA, the CDR3 is TGTGCCAGCAGCGTGAGCGGGAGCGGGCACCAGACAGATACGCAGTATTTT. The V call is TRBV9, the J call TRBJ2-3, with 8 bases that match TRBD2. V was pared by 2 bases and J by 3 bases, with 11 bases of the junction left unmatched. Per the germline V gene, CDR1 is SGDLS and CDR2 is YYNGEE. The CDR3 runs to 17 residues.

The chain uses TRBV6-5 and TRBJ1-6, with 8 positions matching TRBD1. This CDR3 is built from 15 residues. CDR1 is MNHEY, CDR2 SVGAGI, per germline. V lost 2 bases, J lost 9 bases, and 6 bases stayed unmatched. For the CDR3, the DNA is TGTGCCAGCAGTTACGAGGGCAGGGGGCGTTCACCCCTCCACTTT. Its protein product is CASSYEGRGRSPLHF.

This sequence joins TRBV30 and TRBJ2-2, with 7 bases aligning to TRBD1. J lost 3 bases, V lost 8 bases, and 12 bases had no gene match. The CDR3 has 15 residues. The germline V gene encodes CDR1 GTSNPN and CDR2 SVGIG (reference sequence). CDR3 nucleotides: TGTGCCGGTAATACAGGGGTGGACCACACCGGGGAGCTGTTTTTT. Protein sequence: CAGNTGVDHTGELFF.

This clone was counted a single time. This chain connects TRBV11-3 to TRBJ2-2; 14 bases match TRBD2. The CDR3 extends over 16 amino acids. Germline assignment: CDR1 SGHNT and CDR2 YENEEA. Losses at the gene ends were 4 bases for V and 6 bases for J; bases not matched to a gene: 4. The CDR3 DNA reads TGTGCCAGCAGCTGGAGACTAGCGGGGGGGTCCGGGGAGCTGTTTTTT. Its translation is CASSWRLAGGSGELFF.

This clone was seen more than once but under ten times. The chain combines TRBV28 with TRBJ1-1, with TRBD1 matching over 7 bases. CDR1 MDHEN and CDR2 SYDVKM come from the germline V gene. With 8 bases clipped from V and 6 bases from J, the junction kept 15 bases outside the gene matches. The CDR3 runs to 15 residues. CDR3 coding DNA: TGTGCCAGCCGCCCGTTGAAGGGGGCTTCGGCTGAAGCTTTCTTT. Encoded protein: CASRPLKGASAEAFF.

This clone was detected only a few times. This chain connects TRBV4-1 to TRBJ1-2; tentatively, D is TRBD1 (6 bases). V lost 3 bases and J 4 bases, leaving 12 bases between the germline ends. The germline V gene encodes CDR1 MGHRA and CDR2 YSYEKL. This CDR3 is 14 amino acids long. This chain's CDR3 is CASSHQGPFYGYTF. In nucleotides, the CDR3 is TGCGCCAGCAGCCACCAGGGGCCTTTCTATGGCTACACCTTC.